This TCR beta chain stems from a study of shared clonotypes between healthy human individuals. At the deep level, the assay was run. Measured with immunoSEQ multiplex PCR; TCRdb has only the in-frame clones, and not every one. In the table there are 2 million to 2.5 million clones, 80% to 95% of which are singletons. Donors, without exception, were Caucasian adults residing in Nashville, Tennessee. CDR3 length equals 17 residues. From germline, CDR1 is LNHDA and CDR2 SQIVND (reference sequence). V lost 0 bases, J lost 5 bases, and 8 bases stayed unmatched. The TCR was taken from a man younger than 35 in good health. Some clones in this sample may be carry-over from other donors' samples. Sequencing input: naive CD4+ T cells from PBMCs. The sample's subset: CD45RA+ positively selected. The rearrangement joins TRBV19 to TRBJ2-5, with 11 nucleotides matching TRBD1. The CDR3 DNA reads TGTGCCAGTAGTATAGATGGACAGGGGGCTCTATGGGAGACCCAGTACTTC. Its translation: CASSIDGQGALWETQYF.